The clone carrying this T cell receptor beta chain appeared many times. What it binds is unknown. The germline V gene has CDR1 SGHVS and CDR2 FQNEAQ. The length of the CDR3 is 13 residues. V was clipped by 5 bases and J by 5 bases, with 12 bases between them. The data were taken from a study of read filtering for tumor transcriptome and immune sequencing. About the study: TCR-mapped reads were about 4 to 10.27 million with IR-seq versus roughly 75 to 1,300 with RNA-seq.

Bone marrow was sampled from every patient at the time of active disease. This library used approximately 390 ng RNA and molecular barcoded adaptors spanning alpha/delta and beta/gamma chains. From the reads, TCRdb called clonotypes with MiXCR, one entry per CDR3 protein. The table includes 45,000 to 55,000 distinct CDR3 sequences, approximately 18% detected once. Regarding the study as a whole: Sorted CD138-negative bone marrow cells were not purified T cells. Dropping single-read clonotypes raised IR-seq and RNA-seq shared-clonotype correlation.

The receptor's source is a donor at least 40 years old with multiple myeloma. This chain connects TRBV7-8 to TRBJ1-1, with D unresolved. The source material was a population of CD138-negative cells sorted from bone marrow. Here the CDR3 reads CASSPRLPTEAFF. The CDR3 bases are TGTGCCAGCAGCCCCAGGCTGCCGACTGAAGCTTTCTTT.